This T cell receptor (beta chain) appears in the sequencing data of a study of identical twins. Each CDR3 protein is one row after TCRdb ran MiXCR on the 5' RACE reads. The sample records fewer than 800,000 distinct CDR3 sequences, about 7% being singletons. Findings and limits, study-wide: A lower insertion count was a feature of abundant cord blood beta clonotypes, with no such feature in memory repertoires. The study reached conclusions through statistical analysis that was cross-sectional, not following the same donors.

Germline CDR1 SGHRS, CDR2 YFSETQ. CDR3 length: 13 residues. V shed 3 bases and J shed 4 bases, with 10 bases lying between them. Details on this clonotype: The target antigen is unknown.

These data were also reused for a study on yellow fever vaccine responses in identical twins.

The rearrangement joins TRBV5-1 to TRBJ1-1; perhaps TRBD1 as D (6 bases). This receptor was obtained from a woman between 18 and 29 years old in good health. The sample consisted of PBMCs. The CDR3 region has the DNA TGCGCCAGCAGCTCCACAGGGAGCACTGAAGCTTTCTTT. Its translation: CASSSTGSTEAFF.